The 24 T cell receptor beta chains below come from one sample, sequenced in a study of tissue T cells after allogeneic stem cell transplantation. Clones were read by immunoSEQ multiplex PCR, and TCRdb kept only the in-frame ones, dropping some. The sample holds fewer than 7,500 clones, 50% seen once. Documented time point: mouse harvest day 7 after allogeneic transplant. Each mouse received 10^7 T-cell-depleted marrow cells plus 10^6 splenic CD5+ T cells by tail vein. The source material was gut tissue. These TCRs come from a female BALB/c mouse given C57BL/6 T cells with graft-versus-host disease after an allogeneic hematopoietic cell transplant.

This clone showed up just once. Gene and germline names: mouse. The CDR3 end lies 1 residue beyond the end of the read and is filled in from the germline J gene. The chain couples TRBV12-2 to TRBJ2-3, with 10 bases aligning to TRBD2. The CDR3 contains 15 residues. CDR1 SGHLS and CDR2 HYDKME come from the germline V gene. After removal of 0 bases from V and 3 bases from J, the junction contained 2 bases not matched to a gene. The covered CDR3 bases are TGTGCCAGCTCTCTCGAGACTGGGGGGGCAGAAACGCTGTAT. This codes for CASSLETGGAETLY. The CDR3 reads in full as CASSLETGGAETLYF.

The sample holds a few counts of this clone. Mouse names are used for the genes. The CDR3 extends 1 residue past the end of the read, so its final part is completed from the germline J gene. The rearrangement uses TRBV3 and TRBJ2-1; TRBD2 aligns across 9 bases. J gave up 3 bases and V 5 bases, and 5 bases lay outside the gene matches. The CDR3 is 15 residues long. The germline CDR1 and CDR2 sequences are SNHLY and FYNGKV (reference sequence). The chain's CDR3 is CASSPRGGAYAEQFF. CDR3 bases read: TGTGCCAGCAGCCCCCGTGGGGGGGCCTATGCTGAGCAGTTC.

This clone occurred a few times. Here the gene names and germline are mouse. The sequence runs out 1 residue before the end of the CDR3; the remainder is reconstructed from the germline J gene. This chain links TRBV12-1 with TRBJ1-5, with D unclear. V dropped 0 bases and J dropped 2 bases, with 4 bases sitting between them. The CDR3 consists of 13 residues. Germline-derived CDR1 and CDR2 are SGHSN and HYEKVE. CDR3 sequence reads: CASSLPDNQAPLF. CDR3 bases read: TGTGCCAGCTCTCTCCCAGACAACCAGGCTCCGCTT.

About this clone itself: Each gene name is a mouse one. The CDR3 region is CASSILGGKTYEQYF. Partial CDR3 DNA: TGTGCCAGCAGTATACTGGGGGGCAAGACCTATGAACAGTAC. The V and J genes are TRBV19 and TRBJ2-7; 8 bases agree with TRBD2. The read stops 1 residue short of the end of the CDR3; the missing end is completed from the germline J gene. Germline CDR1 FNHDT, CDR2 SITEND (reference sequence). J was trimmed by 2 bases and V by 1 base; bases with no gene match: 5. This CDR3 has 15 residues.

This clone was seen only a few times. The genes are named according to mouse. The read is 1 residue too short to cover the CDR3 end, so that end is filled in from the germline J gene. Other DNA sequences in this specimen translate into the identical CDR3. The chain carries TRBV26 and TRBJ2-1; 10 positions match TRBD1. The CDR3 sequence is 14 residues long. Germline-derived CDR1 and CDR2 are KGHPV and FQNQEV (reference sequence). After removal of 4 bases from V and 7 bases from J, the junction contained 4 bases not matched to a gene. The DNA read from the CDR3 is TGTGCCAGCAGTCGGACAGGGGGAAGAGCTGAGCAGTTC. It translates to CASSRTGGRAEQF. The complete CDR3 protein is CASSRTGGRAEQFF. The whole variable domain, remainder taken from reference TRBV26 and TRBJ2-1, is NSKVIQTPRYLVKGQGQKAKMRCIPEKGHPVVFWYQQNKNNEFKFLINFQNQEVLQQIDMTEKRFSAECPSNSPCSLEIQSSEAGDSALYLCASSRTGGRAEQFFGPGTRLTVL.

As regards this clone: Gene labels here are mouse ones. The CDR3 extends 1 residue past the end of the read, so its final part is completed from the germline J gene. The chain has TRBV26 and TRBJ2-5, with D uncertain. Trimming removed 2 bases at V and 2 bases at J, with 8 bases between. CDR1 KGHPV and CDR2 FQNQEV come from the germline V gene (reference sequence). The CDR3 is made up of 14 amino acids. CDR3 sequence reads: CASSLVGGQDTQYF. The CDR3 bases that were read are TGTGCCAGCAGTCTGGTGGGAGGCCAAGACACCCAGTAC.

The table lists this clone with a few counts. Gene labels here are mouse ones. The read gets to within 1 residue of the CDR3 end, and the germline J gene fills in the rest. The J gene is TRBJ1-2, the V gene TRBV26; tentatively, D is TRBD1 (5 bases). Germline values: CDR1 KGHPV, CDR2 FQNQEV (reference sequence). Trimming left V 3 bases short and J 1 base short, with 6 bases between. The CDR3 runs 13 residues. CDR3 DNA, as far as it was read: TGTGCCAGCAGTCTAACAGGAAACTCCGACTACACC. Its protein product is CASSLTGNSDYT. The CDR3 as a whole reads CASSLTGNSDYTF.

Note on this clone: These gene names are mouse names. The CDR3 end lies 1 residue beyond the end of the read and is filled in from the germline J gene. The V gene is TRBV26, the J gene TRBJ1-4; D perhaps matches TRBD1 (6 bases). V lost 5 bases and J 4 bases, leaving 11 bases between the germline ends. This CDR3 region has 14 residues. Germline-derived CDR1 and CDR2 are KGHPV and FQNQEV (reference sequence). The CDR3 here is CASSSRGLNERLFF. The CDR3 bases that were read are TGTGCCAGCAGTTCCAGGGGACTCAACGAAAGATTATTT. Using reference TRBV26 and TRBJ1-4 for the parts outside the CDR3, the full variable domain is NSKVIQTPRYLVKGQGQKAKMRCIPEKGHPVVFWYQQNKNNEFKFLINFQNQEVLQQIDMTEKRFSAECPSNSPCSLEIQSSEAGDSALYLCASSSRGLNERLFFGHGTKLSVL.

About this clone: Gene and germline names: mouse. Read sequence stops 1 residue before the CDR3 end, and the germline J gene provides the missing end. The chain recombines TRBV3 with TRBJ2-2; 7 bases are shared with TRBD1. The length of the CDR3 is 14 residues. CDR1 is SNHLY, CDR2 FYNGKV, per germline (reference sequence). After removal of 5 bases from V and 2 bases from J, the junction contained 2 bases not matched to a gene. Partial CDR3 DNA: TGTGCCAGCAGCCCGGGACAGAACACCGGGCAGCTCTAC. Its protein product is CASSPGQNTGQLY. The whole CDR3 sequence is CASSPGQNTGQLYF.

This clone was found a few times. The gene names given are mouse names. With the read ending 1 residue before the CDR3 end, the germline J gene is used to fill in that end. The same CDR3 also results from other DNA sequences found in this sample. The genes are TRBV3 and TRBJ1-4; the match to TRBD1 covers 9 bases. The germline gives CDR1 SNHLY, CDR2 FYNGKV (reference sequence). V was clipped by 1 base and J by 7 bases; unmatched bases: 1. The CDR3 loop spans 14 amino acids. Incomplete CDR3 DNA: TGTGCCAGCAGCTTAGGGACAGGGGCCGAAAGATTATTT. Translation gives CASSLGTGAERLF. The whole CDR3 sequence is CASSLGTGAERLFF. Using reference TRBV3 and TRBJ1-4 for the parts outside the CDR3, the full variable domain is GPKVLQIPSHQIIDMGQMVTLNCDPVSNHLYFYWYKQILGQQMEFLVNFYNGKVMEKSKLFKDQFSVERPDGSYFTLKIQPTALEDSAVYFCASSLGTGAERLFFGHGTKLSVL.

A single count supports this clone. Gene labels here are mouse ones. The read ends 1 residue shy of where the CDR3 ends; the end is completed using the germline J gene. The chain employs TRBV19 and TRBJ2-2; TRBD2 agrees at 8 bases. This CDR3 has 15 amino acids. The trim removed 2 bases at V and 2 bases at J, leaving 2 bases unmatched. The germline gives CDR1 FNHDT, CDR2 SITEND (reference sequence). The CDR3 sequence: CASSIAGGNTGQLYF. The CDR3 DNA, read in part, is TGTGCCAGCAGTATTGCTGGGGGGAACACCGGGCAGCTCTAC.

As regards this clone: Each gene name is a mouse one. The read ends 1 residue before the CDR3 terminus; that terminus is restored from the germline J gene. The genes are TRBV3 and TRBJ1-5, with 7 bases that match TRBD1. V trimming: 3 bases; J trimming: 5 bases; junction bases outside the gene matches: 1. The CDR3 spans 13 residues. Per germline, CDR1 SNHLY and CDR2 FYNGKV (reference sequence). CDR3 sequence reads: CASSFTGDQAPLF. Partial CDR3 DNA: TGTGCCAGCAGCTTTACAGGGGACCAGGCTCCGCTT.

With regard to this clone: Gene and germline names: mouse. The read halts 1 residue ahead of the CDR3 end, with the missing end drawn from the germline J gene. The same CDR3 also results from other DNA sequences found in this sample. The V gene is TRBV2, the J gene TRBJ1-1, with unresolved D. The ends were cut back, 0 bases at V and 3 bases at J, with 5 bases in the middle. The CDR3 consists of 13 residues. The germline V gene encodes CDR1 LGHNA and CDR2 YSYQKL. The CDR3: CASSQDRDTEVFF. CDR3 DNA, as far as it was read: TGTGCCAGCAGCCAAGACAGAGACACAGAAGTCTTC.

This clone is labeled as large (0.1 to 1%). Gene names denote mouse genes. Read data end 1 residue before the CDR3 end; the end is taken from the germline J gene. The chain links TRBV26 to TRBJ2-7; 8 nucleotides align to TRBD2. Germline assignment: CDR1 KGHPV and CDR2 FQNQEV (reference sequence). The CDR3 spans 13 residues. The V gene end was trimmed by 2 bases and the J gene end by 6 bases; junction bases not matched to a gene: 3. The CDR3 is CASSLRGGSEQYF. CDR3 bases read: TGTGCCAGCAGTCTGAGGGGGGGCAGTGAACAGTAC.

Worth noting for this clone: Mouse gene names apply. The CDR3 end falls 1 residue outside the read, so it is completed with the germline J gene. The V gene is TRBV3, the J gene TRBJ2-2, with 8 bases that match TRBD1. Trimming cost V 5 bases and J 4 bases; bases outside gene matches: 6. This CDR3 has 15 residues. From germline, CDR1 is SNHLY and CDR2 FYNGKV (reference sequence). The chain's CDR3 is CASSIQGVGTGQLYF. The sequenced part of the CDR3 DNA is TGTGCCAGCAGCATACAGGGGGTTGGCACCGGGCAGCTCTAC.

A word on this clone: Gene names and germline match the mouse. With the read ending 1 residue before the CDR3 end, the germline J gene is used to fill in that end. J is TRBJ2-5 and V is TRBV23; TRBD2, the table's D call, was not compared with the DNA. Germline CDR1 reads KGHTA; CDR2 reads FQNQQP. The CDR3 has 15 residues. The CDR3 region is CSSSQAGTGQDTQYF. CDR3 bases read: TGCTCCAGCAGTCAAGCCGGGACTGGCCAAGACACCCAGTAC.

This clone was counted once. Gene names follow the mouse nomenclature. From the germline J gene comes the end of the CDR3, since the read stops 1 residue before it. The rearrangement joins TRBV26 to TRBJ2-2; 12 bases are a match to TRBD1. This CDR3 has 16 amino acids. Germline V gives CDR1 KGHPV, CDR2 FQNQEV (reference sequence). The V and J ends lost 0 bases and 4 bases, in that order; junction bases with no gene match: 0. CDR3 residues: CASSLSGQGATGQLYF. CDR3 DNA, as far as it was read: TGTGCCAGCAGTCTGTCGGGACAGGGGGCCACCGGGCAGCTCTAC.

This clone is a singleton in its sample. Gene names refer to mouse genes. The read ends 1 residue early relative to the CDR3; the germline J gene fills the gap. This sequence joins TRBV26 and TRBJ1-1; TRBD1 agrees at 7 bases. Per germline, CDR1 KGHPV and CDR2 FQNQEV (reference sequence). The J segment lost 6 bases and the V segment lost 4 bases, leaving 2 bases of the junction unmatched. The CDR3 consists of 12 residues. CDR3 in amino acids: CASSRQGPEVFF. Partial CDR3 DNA: TGTGCCAGCAGTCGACAGGGCCCAGAAGTCTTC.

For this clone: The listed genes are named as in mouse. With the read ending 1 residue before the CDR3 end, the germline J gene is used to fill in that end. The chain recombines TRBV3 with TRBJ1-1, with 7 bases lining up with TRBD1. Germline CDR1 reads SNHLY; CDR2 reads FYNGKV (reference sequence). The CDR3 length is 13 residues. V was pared by 6 bases and J by 1 base, with 2 bases of the junction left unmatched. The CDR3 region is CASSRQGNTEVFF. The sequenced part of the CDR3 DNA is TGTGCCAGCAGTCGACAGGGAAACACAGAAGTCTTC.

Notes on this clone: These gene names are mouse names. From the germline J gene comes the end of the CDR3, since the read stops 1 residue before it. J is TRBJ1-4 and V is TRBV26; D unclear. The ends were cut back, 5 bases at V and 2 bases at J, with 3 bases in the middle. The CDR3 has 12 amino acids. From germline, CDR1 is KGHPV and CDR2 FQNQEV (reference sequence). The CDR3 DNA, read in part, is TGTGCCAGCAGTGAGTCCAACGAAAGATTATTT. Translating gives CASSESNERLF. The complete CDR3 sequence is CASSESNERLFF.

A note on this clone: The genes and germline here are from mouse. Sequencing ends 1 residue short of the CDR3 end; the germline J gene provides the rest. The J gene is TRBJ2-7, the V gene TRBV5; TRBD2 aligns across 11 bases. Germline lookup yields CDR1 LGHNA and CDR2 YNLKQL (reference sequence). The CDR3 runs 15 residues. V was pared by 2 bases and J by 3 bases, with 3 bases of the junction left unmatched. CDR3 region: CASSQTGTGGYEQYF. CDR3 DNA, as far as it was read: TGTGCCAGCAGCCAAACCGGGACTGGGGGCTATGAACAGTAC.

This clone came up a few times. Gene names are mouse gene names. The CDR3 end lies 1 residue beyond the end of the read and is filled in from the germline J gene. V gene TRBV12-1 combines with J gene TRBJ1-2; D unclear. The CDR3 totals 16 residues. Trimming pared 0 bases from V and 0 bases from J, leaving 13 bases between. The germline CDR1 and CDR2 sequences are SGHSN and HYEKVE. The DNA read from the CDR3 is TGTGCCAGCTCTCTCGAAACCAGCGATGCAAACTCCGACTACACC. Its translation: CASSLETSDANSDYT. The full CDR3 protein reads CASSLETSDANSDYTF.

Of note for this clone: Gene names are mouse gene names. The read gets to within 1 residue of the CDR3 end, and the germline J gene fills in the rest. This sequence joins TRBV5 and TRBJ2-5; a weak D match, TRBD1 (5 bases). CDR3 length: 14 residues. Germline loops: CDR1 LGHNA, CDR2 YNLKQL (reference sequence). The V end lost 1 base, the J end lost 5 bases, and 10 bases lay between the germline ends. The CDR3 DNA, read in part, is TGTGCCAGCAGCCAAGTGGGTAGGGGAGACACCCAGTAC. As protein: CASSQVGRGDTQY. The full CDR3 protein reads CASSQVGRGDTQYF.

As concerns this clone: The listed genes are named as in mouse. From the germline J gene comes the end of the CDR3, since the read stops 1 residue before it. The chain has TRBV3 and TRBJ1-1; maybe TRBD1 (6 bases). Per the germline V gene, CDR1 is SNHLY and CDR2 is FYNGKV (reference sequence). This CDR3 has 12 residues. The V end was cut by 5 bases, the J end by 5 bases, with 9 bases between. Partial CDR3 DNA: TGTGCCAGCAGCCAACAGGGAACAGAAGTCTTC. Encoded protein: CASSQQGTEVF. The whole CDR3 sequence reads CASSQQGTEVFF.